This T cell receptor (beta chain) appears in the sequencing data of a study of T-cell reconstitution after alpha-beta-depleted transplantation in children. During its preparation, the TCRbeta library received unique molecular identifiers. Each CDR3 protein is one row after TCRdb ran MiXCR on the PCR reads. Of approximately 500,000 distinct CDR3 sequences listed, about 10% are singletons. This clonotype was seen repeatedly, ten times or more. The sequence derives from a child under 10 years old with inherited bone marrow failure, due to receive a stem cell transplant. Sample: PBMCs, taken before TCRalphabeta/CD19-depleted stem cell transplant.

The CDR3 bases are TGTGCCTGCCGACGGAATAGCAATCAGCCCCAGCATTTT. Amino acids: CACRRNSNQPQHF. This chain connects TRBV19 to TRBJ1-5; D not certain. The germline V gene has CDR1 LNHDA and CDR2 SQIVND (reference sequence). The germline V and J ends were trimmed by 11 bases and 0 bases, with 11 bases remaining between them. The CDR3 extends over 13 amino acids. The full variable domain, completed using reference TRBV19 and TRBJ1-5, is DGGITQSPKYLFRKEGQNVTLSCEQNLNHDAMYWYRQDPGQGLRLIYYSQIVNDFQKGDIAEGYSVSREKKESFPLTVTSAQKNPTAFYLCACRRNSNQPQHFGDGTRLSIL.